The rows below give T cell receptor beta chains drawn from one sample of a study of blood T cell repertoires in COVID-19. Profiled with immunoSEQ multiplex PCR; TCRdb holds only in-frame clones, not every one. Of some 320,000 clones detected, 89% appear once; the ten largest clones hold under 3%. Sequenced input: PBMCs or T cells enriched from blood (not recorded which). Every receptor here comes from a woman aged 45 to 65 who had been exposed to COVID-19. Each CDR3 is given without its conserved first and last residue.

v_call	j_call	cdr3_aa
TRBV3-1/TRBV3-2	TRBJ2-2	ASSQARQTGELF
TRBV6-5	TRBJ1-4	ASSNRQGQSEKLF
TRBV6-1	TRBJ1-1	ASSEWEQGKAF
TRBV6-5	TRBJ1-1	ASRYGTGLTEAF
TRBV30	TRBJ2-1	AWAQYNEQF
TRBV24-1	TRBJ2-3	ATSDPGLAGGADTQY
TRBV27	TRBJ2-2	ASSLSTGLIHPGELF
TRBV6-5	TRBJ1-4	ASSYSLDRNKLF
TRBV5-6	TRBJ2-4	ASSFVGGLAKNIQY
TRBV5-6	TRBJ1-3	ASSPIGQGSTGNTIY
TRBV6-4	TRBJ2-2	ASSENTGVGELF
TRBV7-8	TRBJ2-7	ASSSQGASSYEQY
TRBV5-6	TRBJ2-2	ASSFFVAGELF
TRBV2	TRBJ2-5	ASSDPPGTQY
TRBV2	TRBJ2-1	ASSQDGRGDEQF
TRBV7-2	TRBJ1-5	ASSFGARQPQH
TRBV5-1	TRBJ2-7	ASGGQAYEQY
TRBV15	TRBJ1-5	ATSRGREGDQPQH
TRBV18	TRBJ1-1	ASSPQKQGMNTEAF
TRBV7-9	TRBJ2-5	ASSLSQGYVGETQY
TRBV6-4	TRBJ2-1	ASSDSLAFSYNEQF
TRBV19	TRBJ2-3	ASSIRTDTDTQY
TRBV10-3	TRBJ2-7	AISKLTGASSSYEQY
TRBV25-1	TRBJ2-1	ASSDPGQGTYNEQF
TRBV30	TRBJ1-5	AWSARRDNQPQH
TRBV5-1	TRBJ1-4	ASSKTGVNEKLF